The 30 T cell receptor beta chains below come from one sample, sequenced in a study of naive and memory T cell subsets. The beta constant-region primer was an equimolar mix of two oligonucleotides covering TRBC1 and TRBC2. Four rounds of PCR amplified the ligated cDNA using nested alpha and beta constant-region primers plus SP2. TCRdb reprocessed the UMI-ligation and nested PCR reads via MiXCR and lists one record per CDR3 protein. This sample has just over 80,000 distinct CDR3 sequences; about 10% occur once, and the top ten carry approximately 1.1%. Source material: naive CD8+ T cells from blood. The source is a human donor in good health.

V and J are TRBV28 and TRBJ2-3, with D perhaps given as TRBD1 or TRBD2 (5 bases each). V gave up 3 bases and J gave up 0 bases, with 10 bases separating them. The CDR3 has 15 amino acids. The germline gives CDR1 MDHEN, CDR2 SYDVKM. Written as DNA, the CDR3 is TGTGCCAGCAGTTTGGGGGAGATTAGCACAGATACGCAGTATTTT. It specifies CASSLGEISTDTQYF. Full variable domain (remainder filled in from reference TRBV28 and TRBJ2-3): DVKVTQSSRYLVKRTGEKVFLECVQDMDHENMFWYRQDPGLGLRLIYFSYDVKMKEKGDIPEGYSVSREKKERFSLILESASTNQTSMYLCASSLGEISTDTQYFGPGTRLTVL.

This clonotype was counted between two and nine times. V is TRBV2 and J is TRBJ1-6; perhaps TRBD1 as D (6 bases). Per germline, CDR1 SNHLY and CDR2 FYNNEI. The CDR3 totals 15 residues. V was shortened by 8 bases and J by 0 bases, with 11 bases between the two germline ends. The CDR3 nucleotides read TGTGCCAGCGCTGGACAGAGCTCCTATAATTCACCCCTCCACTTT. It codes for CASAGQSSYNSPLHF.

The chain recombines TRBV12-3 or TRBV12-4 with TRBJ1-5; D not resolved. The V end lost 3 bases, the J end lost 4 bases, and 7 bases lay between the germline ends. The CDR3 runs 13 residues. CDR3 nucleotide sequence: TGTGCCAGCAGTTTCGGGGATAATCAGCCCCAGCATTTT. This sequence encodes CASSFGDNQPQHF.

The CDR3 protein is CASSYSILAGDSNEQFF. The CDR3 DNA reads TGTGCCAGCAGTTACTCGATTCTAGCGGGAGATTCAAATGAGCAGTTCTTC. The chain has TRBV6-2 or TRBV6-3 and TRBJ2-1; 10 nucleotides align to TRBD2. Germline V gene data show CDR1 as MNHEY and CDR2 as SVGEGT. The CDR3 is 17 amino acids. Trimming removed 0 bases from V and 7 bases from J; junction bases left unmatched: 9.

Many counts were recorded for this clonotype. The CDR3 DNA follows: TGCGCCAGCAGCCGAGGCAATGAGCAGTTCTTC. This codes for CASSRGNEQFF. The V gene is TRBV4-1, the J gene TRBJ2-1; D is unresolved. Germline V gene sequence: CDR1 MGHRA, CDR2 YSYEKL. V lost 4 bases, J lost 6 bases, and 4 bases lay in between. The CDR3 totals 11 residues.

This clonotype was seen many times. Here the CDR3 reads CASSPRSSNQPQHF. CDR3 in DNA: TGTGCCAGCAGCCCAAGGAGCTCTAATCAGCCCCAGCATTTT. The chain joins TRBV6-1 to TRBJ1-5; the D is unclear. V lost 6 bases and J lost 4, with 13 bases in between. The CDR3 consists of 14 residues. Germline V CDR1 and CDR2: MNHNS, SASEGT.

The gene calls are TRBV29-1 and TRBJ1-4; the D is unclear. The germline V and J ends were trimmed by 4 bases and 8 bases, with 8 bases remaining between them. This CDR3 has 11 amino acids. Germline CDR1 and CDR2: SQVTM and ANQGSEA. CDR3 nucleotide sequence: TGCAGCGTTGCCAGGAACGAAAAACTGTTTTTT. As protein: CSVARNEKLFF. The full variable domain, rest sourced from reference TRBV29-1 and TRBJ1-4, is SAVISQKPSRDICQRGTSLTIQCQVDSQVTMMFWYRQQPGQSLTLIATANQGSEATYESGFVIDKFPISRPNLTFSTLTVSNMSPEDSSIYLCSVARNEKLFFGSGTQLSVL.

Ten or more counts support this clonotype. The chain employs TRBV20-1 and TRBJ2-7; 8 nucleotides line up with TRBD2. After removal of 6 bases from V and 0 bases from J, the junction contained 13 bases not matched to a gene. In germline, CDR1 is DFQATT, CDR2 SNEGSKA (reference sequence). The CDR3 has 16 residues. The DNA for the CDR3 is TGCAGTGCCGAGCCCACTTCGCGGGAGGACTCCTACGAGCAGTACTTC. It is translated as CSAEPTSREDSYEQYF.

The rearrangement joins TRBV20-1 to TRBJ2-1; no firm D call. The germline V and J ends were trimmed by 2 bases and 4 bases, with 18 bases remaining between them. The CDR3 has 16 amino acids. The V gene's germline CDR1 is DFQATT and CDR2 SNEGSKA (reference sequence). The CDR3 protein is CSARRPGPEIYNEQFF. The CDR3 DNA is TGCAGTGCTAGACGGCCCGGACCAGAAATATACAATGAGCAGTTCTTC.

This clonotype was counted between two and nine times. The chain employs TRBV27 and TRBJ2-2, with TRBD2 matching 11 bases. The trim removed 5 bases at V and 0 bases at J, leaving 8 bases unmatched. The germline V gene encodes CDR1 MNHEY and CDR2 SMNVEV (reference sequence). The CDR3 extends over 18 amino acids. The CDR3 spells CASSAISGRASNTGELFF. The CDR3 bases are TGTGCCAGCAGTGCAATTAGCGGGAGGGCCTCGAACACCGGGGAGCTGTTTTTT.

This clonotype was detected ten times or more. The chain recombines TRBV24-1 with TRBJ2-1; 8 bases match TRBD2. The germline CDR1 and CDR2 sequences are KGHDR and SFDVKD. V lost 3 bases, J lost 7 bases, and 16 bases stayed unmatched. CDR3 size: 18 residues. Here the CDR3 DNA reads TGTGCCACCAGTGATGGGCGGACTAGCTTGGCTGATCGGAATGAGCAGTTCTTC. Translation: CATSDGRTSLADRNEQFF.

The J gene is TRBJ1-2, the V gene TRBV15; 9 bases are shared with TRBD1. The germline gives CDR1 LNHNV, CDR2 YYDKDF (reference sequence). The CDR3 spans 14 residues. The J segment lost 4 bases and the V segment lost 3 bases, leaving 3 bases of the junction unmatched. The CDR3 here is CATSRGQGGYGYTF. Written as DNA, the CDR3 is TGTGCCACCAGCAGGGGACAGGGAGGCTATGGCTACACCTTC.

This clonotype was counted a few times. The chain carries TRBV27 and TRBJ2-7; 8 bases align to TRBD2. V was pared by 7 bases and J by 6 bases, with 2 bases of the junction left unmatched. CDR3 size: 11 residues. Per the germline V gene, CDR1 is MNHEY and CDR2 is SMNVEV (reference sequence). The CDR3 region is CASTAGGEQYF. The DNA for the CDR3 is TGTGCCAGCACCGCGGGGGGCGAGCAGTACTTC.

J is TRBJ2-4 and V is TRBV2, with a tentative D call TRBD2 (5 bases). CDR3 length: 16 residues. CDR1 and CDR2 from the germline V gene are SNHLY and FYNNEI. With 6 bases removed from V and 9 bases from J, the gap between germline ends came to 24 bases. The CDR3 loop is CASSATEDVKWGIQYF. CDR3 coding DNA: TGTGCCAGCAGCGCGACGGAGGACGTAAAGTGGGGCATTCAGTACTTC.

In this sample, this clonotype turned up many times. For the CDR3, the DNA is TGTGCCAGCAAAACTCGACCGGGACAGATCTACGAGCAGTACTTC. Protein product: CASKTRPGQIYEQYF. The chain joins TRBV2 to TRBJ2-7; TRBD1 aligns across 7 bases. CDR1 SNHLY and CDR2 FYNNEI come from the germline V gene. After removal of 7 bases from V and 3 bases from J, the junction contained 12 bases not matched to a gene. There are 15 residues in the CDR3.

This chain uses TRBV2 with TRBJ1-1, with 7 bases identical to TRBD1. With 2 bases clipped from V and 11 bases from J, the junction kept 5 bases outside the gene matches. This CDR3 contains 12 residues. Germline V gene lookup returns CDR1 SNHLY and CDR2 FYNNEI. CDR3 DNA: TGTGCCAGCAGTGAACGGACAGGTTGGGCTTTCTTT. The encoded protein is CASSERTGWAFF.

This clonotype was found a few times. The genes are TRBV5-1 and TRBJ1-1; the D is unclear. Trimming removed 2 bases from V and 3 bases from J, with 8 bases in between. Germline CDR1 SGHRS, CDR2 YFSETQ. The CDR3 sequence is 13 residues long. The CDR3 DNA is TGCGCCAGCAGCTTTCGGGATTACACTGAAGCTTTCTTT. Protein: CASSFRDYTEAFF.

Of note for this clonotype: A much bigger clone sits one base away, suggesting this may be a read error. The chain recombines TRBV27 with TRBJ1-6; possibly TRBD1 for D (6 bases). Germline CDR1 MNHEY, CDR2 SMNVEV (reference sequence). The CDR3 runs 17 residues. CDR3 in amino acids: CASSLSIVRTETSPLRF. As DNA, the CDR3 is TGTGCCAGCAGTTTATCGATAGTTAGGACAGAGACTTCACCCCTCCGCTTT.

This clonotype was seen more than once but under ten times. The V call is TRBV18, the J call TRBJ2-3, with TRBD1 matching over 8 bases. CDR3 length: 16 residues. Per germline, CDR1 KGHSH and CDR2 LQKENI. The J segment lost 2 bases and the V segment lost 1 base, leaving 5 bases of the junction unmatched. The CDR3 sequence is CASSPLGTGHTDTQYF. In nucleotides, the CDR3 is TGTGCCAGCTCACCACTAGGGACAGGACACACAGATACGCAGTATTTT.

Worth noting for this clonotype: Given a much more abundant clone one base away, this may be a read error. The V call is TRBV29-1, the J call TRBJ2-1; maybe TRBD2 (6 bases). Per the germline V gene, CDR1 is SQVTM and CDR2 is ANQGSEA. V gave up 4 bases and J gave up 8 bases, with 18 bases separating them. The CDR3 consists of 14 residues. CDR3 DNA sequence: TGCAGCGTTGGACCGGGACTTGCGAACTATGAGCAGTTCTTC. It specifies CSVGPGLANYEQFF.

This clonotype was seen many times. This chain uses TRBV4-2 with TRBJ1-1, with D hard to call. V lost 0 bases to trimming and J lost 7 bases, with 9 bases between them. Germline values: CDR1 LGHNA, CDR2 YNFKEQ. CDR3 size: 13 residues. The CDR3 nucleotides read TGTGCCAGCAGCCAAGATCTTGAGTTTGAAGCTTTCTTT. It encodes CASSQDLEFEAFF.

This clonotype was seen ten or more times. V and J are TRBV11-1 and TRBJ2-1, with D uncertain. In germline, CDR1 is SGHAT, CDR2 FQDESV (reference sequence). Trimming pared 5 bases from V and 0 bases from J, leaving 17 bases between. The CDR3 runs 17 residues. The CDR3 is CASSRPGGRSSYNEQFF. CDR3 bases: TGTGCCAGCAGCCGACCCGGTGGGCGTTCCTCCTACAATGAGCAGTTCTTC.

This clonotype was observed a handful of times. The rearrangement joins TRBV7-9 to TRBJ2-2; D ambiguous. Germline assignment: CDR1 SEHNR and CDR2 FQNEAQ (reference sequence). The CDR3 runs to 11 residues. Trimming shortened V by 5 bases and J by 6 bases, and 4 bases separated the two germline ends. The CDR3 here is CASSPPGELFF. The CDR3 region has the DNA TGTGCCAGCAGCCCTCCCGGGGAGCTGTTTTTT.

This clonotype was detected many times. J is TRBJ1-1 and V is TRBV4-1; D is perhaps TRBD1 (5 bases). V lost 4 bases, J lost 8 bases, and 11 bases lay in between. Germline V lookup: CDR1 MGHRA, CDR2 YSYEKL. CDR3 length: 12 residues. The CDR3 DNA reads as TGCGCCAGCAGCCGGGGGGAGGGAGAAGCTTTCTTT. Translated, it gives CASSRGEGEAFF.

The table lists this clonotype with a count of one. This chain connects TRBV5-5 to TRBJ1-3, with D uncertain. Germline values: CDR1 SGHKS, CDR2 YYEKEE (reference sequence). The germline V and J ends were trimmed by 4 bases and 4 bases, with 27 bases remaining between them. This CDR3 contains 19 residues. In nucleotides, the CDR3 is TGTGCCAGCAGCCTTTCCCCTCTCCCCGTTGATGCTCGGGGAAACACCATATATTTT. It is translated as CASSLSPLPVDARGNTIYF.

This clonotype was seen only a few times. The gene calls are TRBV6-2 or TRBV6-3 and TRBJ2-7; 11 bases line up with TRBD2. J gave up 5 bases and V 5 bases, and 8 bases lay outside the gene matches. The CDR3 covers 15 residues. Per the germline V gene, CDR1 is MNHEY and CDR2 is SVGEGT. The CDR3, as DNA: TGTGCCAGCAGTCTTACTAGCGGGAGAGGGAACGAGCAGTACTTC. It yields the protein CASSLTSGRGNEQYF.

In its sample, this clonotype was seen a few times. The chain combines TRBV6-2 or TRBV6-3 with TRBJ2-5; D may be TRBD1 or TRBD2 (6 bases each). Germline assignment: CDR1 MNHEY and CDR2 SVGEGT. The CDR3 sequence is 17 residues long. Trimming shortened V by 3 bases and J by 10 bases, and 27 bases separated the two germline ends. The CDR3 nucleotides are TGTGCCAGCAGTTATTCGGGGGCAGTTTTGTTTGTGCGCGGCCAGTACTTC. As protein: CASSYSGAVLFVRGQYF.

This clonotype was detected ten times or more. V gene TRBV2 combines with J gene TRBJ2-3; TRBD2 might be the D (6 bases). The CDR3 length is 11 residues. The germline V gene encodes CDR1 SNHLY and CDR2 FYNNEI. V lost 8 bases and J 5 bases, leaving 8 bases between the germline ends. The CDR3 DNA sequence: TGTGCCAGCGGGGGGAAAGATACGCAGTATTTT. The encoded protein is CASGGKDTQYF.

This clonotype was observed a few times. The V and J genes are TRBV9 and TRBJ2-2, with 12 bases identical to TRBD2. From germline, CDR1 is SGDLS and CDR2 YYNGEE. J was trimmed by 1 base and V by 4 bases; bases with no gene match: 5. There are 17 residues in the CDR3. CDR3 sequence: CASSSRLAGENTGELFF. The CDR3 bases are TGTGCCAGCAGCAGCCGACTAGCGGGAGAGAACACCGGGGAGCTGTTTTTT.

As for this clonotype: A much larger clone is a single base away; this may be a read error. The chain joins TRBV11-1 to TRBJ2-5; D may be TRBD1 (6 bases). This CDR3 is built from 17 residues. CDR1 and CDR2 (germline): SGHAT, FQDESV (reference sequence). CDR3 region: CARSSNRQEWRQETQYF. The CDR3 DNA sequence: TGTGCCCGCAGCTCTAACCGACAGGAATGGCGGCAAGAGACCCAGTACTTC.